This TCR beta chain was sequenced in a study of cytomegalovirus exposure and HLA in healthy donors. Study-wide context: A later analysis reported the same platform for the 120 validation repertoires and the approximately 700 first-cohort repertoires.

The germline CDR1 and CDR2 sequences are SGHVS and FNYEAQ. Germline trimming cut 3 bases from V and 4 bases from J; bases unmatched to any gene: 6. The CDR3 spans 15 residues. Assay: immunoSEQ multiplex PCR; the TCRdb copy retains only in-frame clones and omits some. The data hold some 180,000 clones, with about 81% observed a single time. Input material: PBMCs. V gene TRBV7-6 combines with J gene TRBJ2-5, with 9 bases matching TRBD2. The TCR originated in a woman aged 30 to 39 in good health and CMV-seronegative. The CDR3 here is CASSFGTSSGETQYF. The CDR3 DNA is TGTGCCAGCAGCTTCGGGACTAGCTCGGGAGAGACCCAGTACTTC.